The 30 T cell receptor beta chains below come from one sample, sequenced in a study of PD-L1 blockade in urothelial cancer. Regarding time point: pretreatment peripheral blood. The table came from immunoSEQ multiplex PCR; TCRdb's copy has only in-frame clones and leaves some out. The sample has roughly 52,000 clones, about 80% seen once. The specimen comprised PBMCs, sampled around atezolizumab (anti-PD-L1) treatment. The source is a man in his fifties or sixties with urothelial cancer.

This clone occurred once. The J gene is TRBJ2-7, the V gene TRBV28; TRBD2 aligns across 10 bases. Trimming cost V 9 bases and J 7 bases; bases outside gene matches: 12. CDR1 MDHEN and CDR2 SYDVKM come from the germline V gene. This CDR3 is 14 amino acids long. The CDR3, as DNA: TGTGCCAGTAAAATTAGCGGGAGGCCGGGGGAGCAGTACTTC. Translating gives CASKISGRPGEQYF.

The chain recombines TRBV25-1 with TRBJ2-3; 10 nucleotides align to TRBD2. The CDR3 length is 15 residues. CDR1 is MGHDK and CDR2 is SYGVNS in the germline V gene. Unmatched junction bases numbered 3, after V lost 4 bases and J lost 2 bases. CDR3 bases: TGTGCCAGCAGTGCGCTAGCGGGGGCCACAGATACGCAGTATTTT. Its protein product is CASSALAGATDTQYF.

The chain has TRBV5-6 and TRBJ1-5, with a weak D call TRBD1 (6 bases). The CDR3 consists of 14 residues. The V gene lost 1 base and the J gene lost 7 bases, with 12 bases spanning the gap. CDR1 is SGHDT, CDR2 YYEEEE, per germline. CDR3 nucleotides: TGTGCCAGCAGCTTGAACAGGGCGAGGCAGCCCCAGCATTTT. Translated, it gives CASSLNRARQPQHF.

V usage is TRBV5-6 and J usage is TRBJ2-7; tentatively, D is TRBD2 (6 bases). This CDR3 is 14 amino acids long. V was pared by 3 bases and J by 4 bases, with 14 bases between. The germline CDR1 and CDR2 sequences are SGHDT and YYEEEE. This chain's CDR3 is CASSWRGNLYEQYF. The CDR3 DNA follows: TGTGCCAGCAGCTGGAGGGGAAACTTATACGAGCAGTACTTC. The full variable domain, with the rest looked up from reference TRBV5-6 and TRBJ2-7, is DAGVTQSPTHLIKTRGQQVTLRCSPKSGHDTVSWYQQALGQGPQFIFQYYEEEERQRGNFPDRFSGHQFPNYSSELNVNALLLGDSALYLCASSWRGNLYEQYFGPGTRLTVT.

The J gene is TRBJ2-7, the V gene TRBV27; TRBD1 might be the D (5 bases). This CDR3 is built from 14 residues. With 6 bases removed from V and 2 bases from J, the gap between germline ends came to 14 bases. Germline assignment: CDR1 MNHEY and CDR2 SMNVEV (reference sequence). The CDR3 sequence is CASSARSGTYEQYF. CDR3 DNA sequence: TGTGCCAGCAGCGCTCGGTCAGGGACCTACGAGCAGTACTTC.

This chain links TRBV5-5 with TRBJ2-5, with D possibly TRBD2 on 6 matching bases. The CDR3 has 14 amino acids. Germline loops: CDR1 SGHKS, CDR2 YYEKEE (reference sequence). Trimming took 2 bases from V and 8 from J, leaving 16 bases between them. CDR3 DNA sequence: TGTGCCAGCAGCTTTGGTGGAGGGATAGAAACCCAGTACTTC. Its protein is CASSFGGGIETQYF. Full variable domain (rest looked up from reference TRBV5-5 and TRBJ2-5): DAGVTQSPTHLIKTRGQQVTLRCSPISGHKSVSWYQQVLGQGPQFIFQYYEKEERGRGNFPDRFSARQFPNYSSELNVNALLLGDSALYLCASSFGGGIETQYFGPGTRLLVL.

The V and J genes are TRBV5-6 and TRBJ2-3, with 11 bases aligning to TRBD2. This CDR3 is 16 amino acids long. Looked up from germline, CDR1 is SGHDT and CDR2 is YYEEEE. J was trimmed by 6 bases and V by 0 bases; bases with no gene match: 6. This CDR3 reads CASSLALAGVPDTQYF. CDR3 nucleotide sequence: TGTGCCAGCAGCTTGGCACTAGCGGGAGTTCCGGATACGCAGTATTTT.

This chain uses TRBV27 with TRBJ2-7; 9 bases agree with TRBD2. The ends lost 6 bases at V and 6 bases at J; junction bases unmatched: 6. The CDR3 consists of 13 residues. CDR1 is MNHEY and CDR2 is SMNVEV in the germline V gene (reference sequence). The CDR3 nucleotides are TGTGCCAGCAGCCGGGGCGGGAGGGGCGAGCAGTACTTC. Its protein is CASSRGGRGEQYF.

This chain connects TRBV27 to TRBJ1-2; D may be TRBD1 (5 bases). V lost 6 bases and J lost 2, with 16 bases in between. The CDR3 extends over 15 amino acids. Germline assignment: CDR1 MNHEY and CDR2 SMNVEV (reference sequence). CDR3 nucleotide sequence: TGTGCCAGCAGAGTTAGGACGGGGGTAAACTATGGCTACACCTTC. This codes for CASRVRTGVNYGYTF.

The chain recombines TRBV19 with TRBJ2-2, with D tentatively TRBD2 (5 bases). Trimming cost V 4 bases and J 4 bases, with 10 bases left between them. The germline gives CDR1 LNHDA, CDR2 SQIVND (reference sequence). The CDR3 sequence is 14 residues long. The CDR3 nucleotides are TGTGCCAGTAGTAACCTAGCTCCCACCGGGGAGCTGTTTTTT. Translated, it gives CASSNLAPTGELFF. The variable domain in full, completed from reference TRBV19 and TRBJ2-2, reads DGGITQSPKYLFRKEGQNVTLSCEQNLNHDAMYWYRQDPGQGLRLIYYSQIVNDFQKGDIAEGYSVSREKKESFPLTVTSAQKNPTAFYLCASSNLAPTGELFFGEGSRLTVL.

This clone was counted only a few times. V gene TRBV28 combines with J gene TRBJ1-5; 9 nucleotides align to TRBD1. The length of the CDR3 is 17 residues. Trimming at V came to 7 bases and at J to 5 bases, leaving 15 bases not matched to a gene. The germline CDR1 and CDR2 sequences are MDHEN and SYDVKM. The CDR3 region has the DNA TGTGCCAGCAAAGGTTCGAAGGGACAGGGCCTTCATCAGCCCCAGCATTTT. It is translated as CASKGSKGQGLHQPQHF.

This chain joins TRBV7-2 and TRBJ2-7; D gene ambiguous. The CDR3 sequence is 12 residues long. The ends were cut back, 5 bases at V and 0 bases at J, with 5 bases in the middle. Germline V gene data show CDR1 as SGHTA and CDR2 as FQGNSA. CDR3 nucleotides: TGTGCCAGCAGCCCGAGCTCCTACGAGCAGTACTTC. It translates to CASSPSSYEQYF.

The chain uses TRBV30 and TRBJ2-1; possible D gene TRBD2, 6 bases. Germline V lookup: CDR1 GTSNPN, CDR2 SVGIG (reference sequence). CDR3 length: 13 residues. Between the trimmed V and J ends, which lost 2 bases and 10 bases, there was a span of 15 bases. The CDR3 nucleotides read TGTGCCTGGAGTTCGGGACTTTCGAGGGAGCAGTTCTTC. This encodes CAWSSGLSREQFF.

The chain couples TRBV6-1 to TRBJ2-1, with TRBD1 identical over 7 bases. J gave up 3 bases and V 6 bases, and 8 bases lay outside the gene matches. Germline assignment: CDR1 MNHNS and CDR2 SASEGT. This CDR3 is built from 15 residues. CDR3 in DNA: TGTGCCAGCAGGGGACAGTGGCCTTTCTACAATGAGCAGTTCTTC. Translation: CASRGQWPFYNEQFF.

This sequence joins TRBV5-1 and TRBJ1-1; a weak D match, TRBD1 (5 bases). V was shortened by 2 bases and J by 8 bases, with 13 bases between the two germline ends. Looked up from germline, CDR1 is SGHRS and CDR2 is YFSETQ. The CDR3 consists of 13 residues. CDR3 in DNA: TGCGCCAGCAGCTTAAATACAGGAATCGAAGCTTTCTTT. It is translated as CASSLNTGIEAFF.

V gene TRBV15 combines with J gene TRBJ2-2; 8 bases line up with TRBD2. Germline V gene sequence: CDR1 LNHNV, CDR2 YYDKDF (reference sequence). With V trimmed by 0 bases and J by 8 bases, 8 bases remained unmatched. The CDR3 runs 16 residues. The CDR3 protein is CATSRDLPAGEGELFF. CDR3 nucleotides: TGTGCCACCAGCAGAGATCTCCCAGCGGGAGAAGGGGAGCTGTTTTTT.

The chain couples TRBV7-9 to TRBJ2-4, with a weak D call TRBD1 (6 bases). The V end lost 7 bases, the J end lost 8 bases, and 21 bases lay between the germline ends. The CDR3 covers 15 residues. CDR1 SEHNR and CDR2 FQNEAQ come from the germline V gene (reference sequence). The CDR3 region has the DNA TGTGCCAGCACCTGGGATTACGGGGACACTCACATTCAGTACTTC. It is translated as CASTWDYGDTHIQYF.

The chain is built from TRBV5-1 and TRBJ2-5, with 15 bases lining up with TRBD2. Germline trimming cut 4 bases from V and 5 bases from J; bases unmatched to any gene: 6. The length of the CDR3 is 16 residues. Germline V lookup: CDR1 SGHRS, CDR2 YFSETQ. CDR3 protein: CASSLRTSGGVETQYF. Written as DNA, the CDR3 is TGCGCCAGCAGCCTGCGGACTAGCGGGGGGGTGGAGACCCAGTACTTC.

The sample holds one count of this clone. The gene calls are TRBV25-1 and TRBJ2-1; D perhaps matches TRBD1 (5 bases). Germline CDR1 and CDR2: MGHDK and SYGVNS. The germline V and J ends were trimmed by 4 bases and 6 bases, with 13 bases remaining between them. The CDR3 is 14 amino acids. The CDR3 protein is CASSARGLGNEQFF. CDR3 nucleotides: TGTGCCAGCAGTGCTAGGGGTTTGGGCAATGAGCAGTTCTTC.

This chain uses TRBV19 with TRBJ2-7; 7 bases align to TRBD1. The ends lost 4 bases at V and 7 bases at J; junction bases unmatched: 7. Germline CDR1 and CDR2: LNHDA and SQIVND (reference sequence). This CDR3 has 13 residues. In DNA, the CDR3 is TGTGCCAGTAGTACGACAGGGACGGGAGAGCAGTACTTC. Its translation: CASSTTGTGEQYF.

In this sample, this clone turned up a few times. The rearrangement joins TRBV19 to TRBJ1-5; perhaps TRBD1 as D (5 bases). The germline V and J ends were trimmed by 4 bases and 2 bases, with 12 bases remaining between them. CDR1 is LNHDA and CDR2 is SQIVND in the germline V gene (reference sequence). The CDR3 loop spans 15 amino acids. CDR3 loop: CASSTGILGNQPQHF. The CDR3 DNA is TGTGCCAGTAGTACAGGGATTTTGGGCAATCAGCCCCAGCATTTT.

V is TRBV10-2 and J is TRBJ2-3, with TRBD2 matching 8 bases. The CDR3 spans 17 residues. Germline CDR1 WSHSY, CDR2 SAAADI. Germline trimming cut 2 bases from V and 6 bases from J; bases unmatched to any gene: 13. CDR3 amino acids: CASSEDKRGRSRDTQYF. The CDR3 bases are TGCGCCAGCAGTGAGGATAAGCGCGGGAGGTCCAGGGATACGCAGTATTTT.

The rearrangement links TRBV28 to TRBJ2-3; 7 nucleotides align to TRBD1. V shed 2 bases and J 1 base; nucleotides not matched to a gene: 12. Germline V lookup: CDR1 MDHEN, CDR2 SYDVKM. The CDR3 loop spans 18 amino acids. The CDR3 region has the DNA TGTGCCAGCAGTTTACTGACAGGGCCCCTAAGCGGCACAGATACGCAGTATTTT. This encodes CASSLLTGPLSGTDTQYF.

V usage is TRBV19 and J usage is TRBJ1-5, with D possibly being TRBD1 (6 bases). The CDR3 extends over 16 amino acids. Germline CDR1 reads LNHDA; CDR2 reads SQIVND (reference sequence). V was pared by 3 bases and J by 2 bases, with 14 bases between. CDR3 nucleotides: TGTGCCAGTAGTATTTGGACAGCAGTAGGCAATCAGCCCCAGCATTTT. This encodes CASSIWTAVGNQPQHF.

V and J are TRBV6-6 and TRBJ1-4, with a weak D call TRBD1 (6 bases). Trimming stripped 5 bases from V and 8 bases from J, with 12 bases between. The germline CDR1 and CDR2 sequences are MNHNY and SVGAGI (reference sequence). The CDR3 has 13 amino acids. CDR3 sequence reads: CASSGYRVEKLFF. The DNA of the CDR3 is TGTGCCAGCAGTGGTTACAGGGTCGAAAAACTGTTTTTT.

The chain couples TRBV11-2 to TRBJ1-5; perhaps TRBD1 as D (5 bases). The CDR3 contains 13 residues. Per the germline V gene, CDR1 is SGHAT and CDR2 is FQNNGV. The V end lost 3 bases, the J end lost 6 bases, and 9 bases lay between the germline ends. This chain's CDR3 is CASSFDSRQPQHF. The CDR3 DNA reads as TGTGCCAGCAGCTTCGACAGTCGTCAGCCCCAGCATTTT. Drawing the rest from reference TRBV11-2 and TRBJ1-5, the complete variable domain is EAGVAQSPRYKIIEKRQSVAFWCNPISGHATLYWYQQILGQGPKLLIQFQNNGVVDDSQLPKDRFSAERLKGVDSTLKIQPAKLEDSAVYLCASSFDSRQPQHFGDGTRLSIL.

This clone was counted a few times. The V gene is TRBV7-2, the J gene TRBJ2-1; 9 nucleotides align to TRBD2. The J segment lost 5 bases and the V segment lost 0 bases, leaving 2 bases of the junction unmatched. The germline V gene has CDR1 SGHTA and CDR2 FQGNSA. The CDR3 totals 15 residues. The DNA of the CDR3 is TGTGCCAGCAGCTTAGCTAGCGGGAGCCACAATGAGCAGTTCTTC. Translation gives CASSLASGSHNEQFF.

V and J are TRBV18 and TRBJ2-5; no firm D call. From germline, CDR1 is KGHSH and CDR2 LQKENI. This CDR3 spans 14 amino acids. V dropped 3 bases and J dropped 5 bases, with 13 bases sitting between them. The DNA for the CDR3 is TGTGCCAGCTCACCTCTCGGGTTACGGGAGACCCAGTACTTC. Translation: CASSPLGLRETQYF.

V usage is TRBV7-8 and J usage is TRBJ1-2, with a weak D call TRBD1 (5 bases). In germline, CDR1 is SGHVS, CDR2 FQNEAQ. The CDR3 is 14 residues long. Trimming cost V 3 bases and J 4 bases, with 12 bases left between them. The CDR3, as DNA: TGTGCCAGCAGCTTCGGGGGGGAAGGCTATGGCTACACCTTC. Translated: CASSFGGEGYGYTF.

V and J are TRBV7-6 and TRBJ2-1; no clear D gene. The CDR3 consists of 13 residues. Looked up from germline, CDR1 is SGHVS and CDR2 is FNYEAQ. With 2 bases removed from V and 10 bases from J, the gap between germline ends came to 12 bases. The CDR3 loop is CASSLSLRSEQFF. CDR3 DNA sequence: TGTGCCAGCAGCTTATCCTTGCGGTCAGAGCAGTTCTTC. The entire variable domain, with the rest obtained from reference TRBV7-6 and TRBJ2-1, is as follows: GAGVSQSPRYKVTKRGQDVALRCDPISGHVSLYWYRQALGQGPEFLTYFNYEAQQDKSGLPNDRFSAERPEGSISTLTIQRTEQRDSAMYRCASSLSLRSEQFFGPGTRLTVL.